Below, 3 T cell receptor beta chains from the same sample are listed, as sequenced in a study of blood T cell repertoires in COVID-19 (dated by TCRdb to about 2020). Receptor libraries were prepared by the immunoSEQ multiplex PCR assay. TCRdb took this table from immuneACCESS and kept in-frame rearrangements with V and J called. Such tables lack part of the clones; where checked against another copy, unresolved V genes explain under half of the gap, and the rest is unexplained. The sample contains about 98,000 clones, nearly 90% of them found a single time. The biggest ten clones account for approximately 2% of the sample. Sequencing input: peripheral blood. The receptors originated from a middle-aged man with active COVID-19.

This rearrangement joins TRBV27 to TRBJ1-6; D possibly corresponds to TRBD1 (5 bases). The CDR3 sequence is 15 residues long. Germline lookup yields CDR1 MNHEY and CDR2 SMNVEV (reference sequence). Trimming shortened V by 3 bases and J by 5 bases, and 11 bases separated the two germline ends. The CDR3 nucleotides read TGTGCCAGCAGTTTTGGCAGGGTAAATAATTCACCCCTCCACTTT. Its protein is CASSFGRVNNSPLHF.

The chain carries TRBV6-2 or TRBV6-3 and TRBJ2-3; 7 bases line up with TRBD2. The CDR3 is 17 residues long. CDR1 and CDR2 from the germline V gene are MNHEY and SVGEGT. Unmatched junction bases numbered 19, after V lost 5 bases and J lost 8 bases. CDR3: CASSANPSGPIIFTQYF. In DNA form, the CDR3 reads TGTGCCAGCAGTGCCAACCCTAGCGGACCAATTATATTTACGCAGTATTTT.

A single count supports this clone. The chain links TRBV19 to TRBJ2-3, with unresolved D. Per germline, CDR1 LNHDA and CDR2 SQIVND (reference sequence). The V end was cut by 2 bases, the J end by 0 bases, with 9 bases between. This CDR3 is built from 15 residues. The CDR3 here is CASSIMTTSTDTQYF. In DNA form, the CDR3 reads TGTGCCAGTAGTATAATGACAACTAGCACAGATACGCAGTATTTT.